Below, 8 T cell receptor beta chains from the same sample are listed, as sequenced in a study of quantifying T cell responses using KT2 cells. On the study more broadly: Reverse transcription used primers in the TCR alpha and beta constant regions.

The cDNA 3' end received a ligated oligonucleotide with a UMI. First-round PCR used three to five cycles and beta primers RC1.1 and RC1.2 covering TRBC1 and TRBC2. TCRdb re-derived calls from the UMI-ligation and nested PCR reads in MiXCR, one entry per CDR3 protein. The sample shows 39,000 or so distinct CDR3 sequences, 15% to 20% of them seen only once. The specimen was PBMCs spiked with cells of the T cell clone KT2. These receptors were taken from a human donor.

This rearrangement joins TRBV4-2 to TRBJ2-7; 7 nucleotides align to TRBD2. Germline V gene data show CDR1 as LGHNA and CDR2 as YNFKEQ. Trimming removed 0 bases from V and 0 bases from J; junction bases left unmatched: 5. CDR3 length equals 16 residues. Here the CDR3 reads CASSQDVGGGSYEQYF. The CDR3 DNA reads TGTGCCAGCAGCCAAGATGTGGGCGGGGGCTCCTACGAGCAGTACTTC.

There are many counts of this clonotype. The chain employs TRBV29-1 and TRBJ1-5; a possible D gene is TRBD1 (5 bases). The CDR3 runs to 15 residues. V lost 6 bases and J 3 bases, leaving 18 bases between the germline ends. Germline V gene data show CDR1 as SQVTM and CDR2 as ANQGSEA. The CDR3 reads CSVASGTANNQPQHF. CDR3 coding DNA: TGCAGCGTCGCCTCCGGGACGGCTAACAATCAGCCCCAGCATTTT.

This clonotype was seen many times. V and J are TRBV5-1 and TRBJ2-5, with D perhaps TRBD2 (6 bases). Germline V lookup: CDR1 SGHRS, CDR2 YFSETQ. Trimming removed 5 bases from V and 4 bases from J, with 27 bases in between. The CDR3 loop spans 18 amino acids. CDR3 nucleotides: TGCGCCAGCAGTGATCCGGGACTTAGTAGGGGACGGGGAGAGACCCAGTACTTC. It yields the protein CASSDPGLSRGRGETQYF.

The chain couples TRBV7-8 to TRBJ1-5; 8 bases map to TRBD1. Germline V CDR1 and CDR2: SGHVS, FQNEAQ. The V segment lost 4 bases and the J segment 1 base; nucleotides outside the gene matches: 6. The CDR3 spans 16 residues. The CDR3 spells CASSYWTGRSNQPQHF. CDR3 coding DNA: TGTGCCAGCAGCTACTGGACAGGGCGAAGCAATCAGCCCCAGCATTTT.

V gene TRBV5-1 combines with J gene TRBJ2-7; the D is unclear. CDR3 length: 13 amino acids. V was clipped by 8 bases and J by 3 bases, with 15 bases between them. Per the germline V gene, CDR1 is SGHRS and CDR2 is YFSETQ. The CDR3 nucleotides read TGCGCCAGTCAGAGGACGGACGACTACGAGCAGTACTTC. Translation gives CASQRTDDYEQYF.

This clonotype turned up a few times. The gene calls are TRBV20-1 and TRBJ2-1; possible D gene TRBD1, 5 bases. The ends were cut back, 2 bases at V and 2 bases at J, with 13 bases in the middle. CDR3 length equals 15 residues. Per the germline V gene, CDR1 is DFQATT and CDR2 is SNEGSKA (reference sequence). CDR3 sequence reads: CSARTQGFAYNEQFF. Here the CDR3 DNA reads TGCAGTGCTAGAACTCAGGGATTCGCCTACAATGAGCAGTTCTTC.

This chain links TRBV5-1 with TRBJ1-1; D is undetermined. CDR1 SGHRS and CDR2 YFSETQ come from the germline V gene. The CDR3 runs to 14 residues. Trimming removed 0 bases at V and 0 bases at J, with 6 bases between. The CDR3 DNA sequence: TGCGCCAGCAGCTTGGTGGCAGTGAACACTGAAGCTTTCTTT. Amino acid sequence: CASSLVAVNTEAFF.

As DNA, the CDR3 is TGCGCCAGCAGCTTGGAGGGGGGGAATTCACCCCTCCACTTT. It codes for CASSLEGGNSPLHF. This chain links TRBV5-1 with TRBJ1-6; perhaps TRBD1 as D (6 bases). Germline values: CDR1 SGHRS, CDR2 YFSETQ. The V end lost 0 bases, the J end lost 7 bases, and 8 bases lay between the germline ends. The CDR3 runs 14 residues.